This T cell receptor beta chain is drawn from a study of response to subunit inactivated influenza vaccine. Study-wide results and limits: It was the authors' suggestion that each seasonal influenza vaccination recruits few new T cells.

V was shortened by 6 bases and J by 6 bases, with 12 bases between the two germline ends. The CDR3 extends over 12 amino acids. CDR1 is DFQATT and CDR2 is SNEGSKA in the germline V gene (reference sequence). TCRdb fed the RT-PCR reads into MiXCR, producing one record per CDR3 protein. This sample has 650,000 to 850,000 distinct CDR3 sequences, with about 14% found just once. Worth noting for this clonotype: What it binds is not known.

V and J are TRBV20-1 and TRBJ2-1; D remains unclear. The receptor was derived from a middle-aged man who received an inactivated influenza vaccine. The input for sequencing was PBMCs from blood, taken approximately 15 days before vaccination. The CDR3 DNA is TGCAGTGCCACTACATCGCTCAATGAGCAGTTCTTC. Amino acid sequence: CSATTSLNEQFF.